This TCR beta chain is drawn from a study of cytomegalovirus exposure and HLA in healthy donors. Study details: Approximately 80 million unique TCRs, all from HLA-typed donors, were included in an early release of the data.

With 60 Vbeta and 13 Jbeta primers, the PCR was carried out. Measured with immunoSEQ multiplex PCR; TCRdb has only the in-frame clones, and not every one. This table has roughly 180,000 clones, over 65% appearing once. Sample: PBMCs. This receptor was taken from a young man in good health and CMV-seronegative.

The CDR3 protein is CASSMGDTLSNQPQHF. In DNA, the CDR3 is TGTGCCAGTAGTATGGGGGACACCCTTAGCAATCAGCCCCAGCATTTT. The chain employs TRBV19 and TRBJ1-5, with D possibly matching TRBD1 (6 bases). Germline CDR1 is LNHDA and CDR2 is SQIVND (reference sequence). V lost 3 bases to trimming and J lost 0 bases, with 12 bases between them. CDR3 length equals 16 residues.